This TCR beta chain was profiled in a study of vaccination and CD4 T cells after COVID-19. Study background: Samples were taken after vaccination, a median of about 79 days after dose two, with a range of 14 to 241. Findings and caveats of the study: For SARS-CoV-2-reactive clonotypes, the median went from about 20 to 38, a nonsignificant increase. The authors identified 304 of 307 vaccine-specific clones in convalescent patients as spike mono-reactive.

Germline trimming cut 0 bases from V and 2 bases from J; bases unmatched to any gene: 3. This CDR3 has 17 amino acids. Germline values: CDR1 MNHEY, CDR2 SVGAGI. Treatment noted: roughly 10-day PBMC culture with coronavirus spike peptide pools or control peptides (ViraFEST assay). An Oncomine TCR Beta short-read assay was used to sequence the DNA from cultured CD4+ T cells. It was from cultured CD4+ T cells that genomic DNA was extracted. TCRdb re-derived calls from the PCR reads in MiXCR, one entry per CDR3 protein. The sample lists 18,000 or so distinct CDR3 sequences, approximately 52% occurring once. This clonotype was picked up a small number of times. The antigen remains unidentified.

This chain joins TRBV6-5 and TRBJ2-7, with 14 bases matching TRBD2. Sample: CD4+ T cells from blood, cultured in vitro. This receptor was identified in a human donor who had recovered from COVID-19. As DNA, the CDR3 is TGTGCCAGCAGTTACTCGGGGACTAGCGGGAGCCCCTACGAGCAGTACTTC. This codes for CASSYSGTSGSPYEQYF.